These 27 T cell receptor beta chains came from one sample sequenced in a study of a mutant IDH1 vaccine in newly diagnosed glioma. Specified time point: week 35, safety follow-up. What each vaccine dose contained was 300 ug of mutant IDH1 20-mer peptide, accompanied by topical imiquimod. TCRdb's copy holds only in-frame clones and misses some; the assay was immunoSEQ multiplex PCR. The table includes approximately 31,000 clones, roughly 75% detected once. These TCRs are of unknown antigen specificity. Specimen: PBMCs, collected from a glioma patient whose treatment included an IDH1 peptide vaccine. The receptors shown here come from a man aged 35 to 55 with glioma. Some clones in this sample may be carry-over from other donors' samples.

The rearrangement links TRBV6-6 to TRBJ2-4; 7 bases are shared with TRBD2. J lost 4 bases, V lost 5 bases, and 5 bases had no gene match. CDR3 length equals 14 residues. CDR1 and CDR2 (germline): MNHNY, SVGAGI (reference sequence). Here the CDR3 reads CASSPTGGKNIQYF. In nucleotides, the CDR3 is TGTGCCAGCAGTCCGACGGGGGGAAAAAACATTCAGTACTTC.

V is TRBV30 and J is TRBJ1-2; 9 bases are a match to TRBD1. The germline CDR1 and CDR2 sequences are GTSNPN and SVGIG (reference sequence). V gave up 5 bases and J gave up 0 bases; unmatched junction bases: 4. The length of the CDR3 is 14 residues. The CDR3 loop reads CAWGGQGPNYGYTF. The CDR3 DNA reads TGTGCCTGGGGAGGACAGGGGCCTAACTATGGCTACACCTTC.

This chain links TRBV30 with TRBJ2-3; D remains ambiguous. The CDR3 extends over 18 amino acids. V was trimmed by 4 bases and J by 2 bases, leaving 25 bases between them. Germline CDR1 is GTSNPN and CDR2 is SVGIG (reference sequence). CDR3 region: CAWTRTRTTGLFTDTQYF. The CDR3 nucleotides are TGTGCCTGGACACGAACCCGGACCACGGGTTTATTCACAGATACGCAGTATTTT.

The chain uses TRBV6-6 and TRBJ1-6; tentatively, D is TRBD1 (5 bases). CDR1 MNHNY and CDR2 SVGAGI come from the germline V gene (reference sequence). Deletions cut 2 bases from V and 6 bases from J, with 11 bases between. The CDR3 length is 15 residues. CDR3 in DNA: TGTGCCAGCAGTTACAGGGGACGAGGTAATTCACCCCTCCACTTT. Translation gives CASSYRGRGNSPLHF.

The V and J genes are TRBV4-1 and TRBJ2-2, with a weak D call TRBD2 (5 bases). Per germline, CDR1 MGHRA and CDR2 YSYEKL. V lost 4 bases, J lost 2 bases, and 17 bases lay in between. The CDR3 is 17 amino acids. The DNA for the CDR3 is TGCGCCAGCAGCCCTCCCGGTCCCGGGGTCAACACCGGGGAGCTGTTTTTT. Translation gives CASSPPGPGVNTGELFF.

The V and J genes are TRBV20-1 and TRBJ2-3; D call uncertain. This CDR3 has 11 amino acids. The germline V gene has CDR1 DFQATT and CDR2 SNEGSKA (reference sequence). With 1 base removed from V and 8 bases from J, the gap between germline ends came to 7 bases. The CDR3 here is CSARVVGTQYF. DNA for the CDR3: TGCAGTGCTAGAGTTGTAGGTACGCAGTATTTT.

The chain is built from TRBV19 and TRBJ2-5, with D perhaps given as TRBD1 or TRBD2 (5 bases each). CDR3 length equals 14 residues. CDR1 is LNHDA, CDR2 SQIVND, per germline (reference sequence). With 3 bases removed from V and 4 bases from J, the gap between germline ends came to 12 bases. DNA for the CDR3: TGTGCCAGTAGTATTGGGGCAGGGAGAGAGACCCAGTACTTC. Its translation: CASSIGAGRETQYF.

This chain links TRBV11-3 with TRBJ1-6; D is unresolved. CDR3 length: 13 residues. The V end was cut by 5 bases, the J end by 7 bases, with 9 bases between. Germline CDR1 is SGHNT and CDR2 is YENEEA. The CDR3 spells CASSIRTNSPLHF. In nucleotides, the CDR3 is TGTGCCAGCAGCATTAGAACAAATTCACCCCTCCACTTT.

The chain has TRBV6-5 and TRBJ1-2, with D tentatively TRBD1 (5 bases). Germline V gene lookup returns CDR1 MNHEY and CDR2 SVGAGI. V lost 0 bases to trimming and J lost 4 bases, with 6 bases between them. This CDR3 contains 13 residues. This CDR3 is CASSYSQAYGYTF. The CDR3 coding sequence is TGTGCCAGCAGTTACTCACAGGCCTATGGCTACACCTTC.

The chain is built from TRBV11-2 and TRBJ2-2; possibly TRBD1 for D (5 bases). The V gene lost 5 bases and the J gene lost 0 bases, with 16 bases spanning the gap. The CDR3 is made up of 17 amino acids. CDR1 is SGHAT, CDR2 FQNNGV, per germline. Written as DNA, the CDR3 is TGTGCCAGCAGCCCCAGTCATGTCAGGGCGAACACCGGGGAGCTGTTTTTT. Residues: CASSPSHVRANTGELFF.

The rearrangement links TRBV6-5 to TRBJ1-2; D is possibly TRBD1 (5 bases). Germline values: CDR1 MNHEY, CDR2 SVGAGI. Trimming took 4 bases from V and 1 from J, leaving 13 bases between them. CDR3 size: 15 residues. The CDR3 nucleotides are TGTGCCAGCAGTTCCCCCTGGGGGGGTAACTATGGCTACACCTTC. It translates to CASSSPWGGNYGYTF.

The CDR3 protein is CASSDLQGANYGYTF. The CDR3 DNA reads TGCGCCAGCAGCGACCTACAGGGAGCAAACTATGGCTACACCTTC. The genes are TRBV5-1 and TRBJ1-2; D might be TRBD1 (6 bases). V was clipped by 4 bases and J by 2 bases, with 15 bases between them. Germline V gene lookup returns CDR1 SGHRS and CDR2 YFSETQ. This CDR3 region has 15 residues.

V usage is TRBV19 and J usage is TRBJ1-5; 8 bases fit TRBD1. The CDR3 extends over 12 amino acids. Trimming at V came to 5 bases and at J to 12 bases, leaving 6 bases not matched to a gene. CDR1 is LNHDA and CDR2 is SQIVND in the germline V gene (reference sequence). The CDR3 bases are TGTGCCAGTAGTTTTACCGGGACAGGCCAGCATTTT. As protein: CASSFTGTGQHF.

V usage is TRBV5-4 and J usage is TRBJ2-1, with 13 bases lining up with TRBD2. The CDR3 is made up of 14 amino acids. Trimming removed 6 bases from V and 4 bases from J; junction bases left unmatched: 1. Germline values: CDR1 SGHNT, CDR2 YYREEE (reference sequence). This CDR3 reads CASTTSGRYNEQFF. The CDR3, as DNA: TGTGCCAGCACGACTAGCGGGAGGTACAATGAGCAGTTCTTC.

This chain links TRBV5-6 with TRBJ1-2; the match to TRBD1 covers 8 bases. With 4 bases clipped from V and 6 bases from J, the junction kept 8 bases outside the gene matches. Germline CDR1 and CDR2: SGHDT and YYEEEE. This CDR3 spans 14 amino acids. The CDR3 DNA follows: TGTGCCAGCAGCCTGACGGACAGGGCGGATGGCTACACCTTC. Translation: CASSLTDRADGYTF.

CDR3 loop: CASSKGQGGNEKLFF. The DNA for the CDR3 is TGTGCCAGCAGCAAGGGACAGGGAGGTAATGAAAAACTGTTTTTT. The chain is built from TRBV5-4 and TRBJ1-4; the match to TRBD1 covers 9 bases. CDR3 size: 15 residues. The germline V gene has CDR1 SGHNT and CDR2 YYREEE (reference sequence). V trimming: 4 bases; J trimming: 4 bases; junction bases outside the gene matches: 5.

The V gene is TRBV6-5, the J gene TRBJ1-1; possible D gene TRBD1, 6 bases. The CDR3 has 11 residues. The V end was cut by 7 bases, the J end by 4 bases, with 7 bases between. The germline CDR1 and CDR2 sequences are MNHEY and SVGAGI. CDR3 residues: CASKGGTEAFF. DNA of the CDR3: TGTGCCAGCAAGGGGGGCACTGAAGCTTTCTTT.

The gene calls are TRBV6-5 and TRBJ1-2, with 7 bases aligning to TRBD1. Germline CDR1 is MNHEY and CDR2 is SVGAGI. The V gene end was trimmed by 6 bases and the J gene end by 4 bases; junction bases not matched to a gene: 8. This CDR3 comprises 14 residues. CDR3: CASSPGTDLYGYTF. As DNA, the CDR3 is TGTGCCAGCAGCCCCGGGACAGATCTCTATGGCTACACCTTC.

V is TRBV2 and J is TRBJ2-3; TRBD2 aligns across 13 bases. The ends lost 4 bases at V and 2 bases at J; junction bases unmatched: 9. The V gene's germline CDR1 is SNHLY and CDR2 FYNNEI. This CDR3 region has 18 residues. The CDR3 here is CASSGLAGGNTHTDTQYF. Here the CDR3 DNA reads TGTGCCAGCAGTGGACTAGCGGGGGGAAACACACACACAGATACGCAGTATTTT. Variable domain in full (rest from reference TRBV2 and TRBJ2-3): EPEVTQTPSHQVTQMGQEVILRCVPISNHLYFYWYRQILGQKVEFLVSFYNNEISEKSEIFDDQFSVERPDGSNFTLKIRSTKLEDSAMYFCASSGLAGGNTHTDTQYFGPGTRLTVL.

The chain is built from TRBV5-1 and TRBJ2-3; D perhaps matches TRBD2 (5 bases). V was cut by 5 bases and J by 6 bases, with 7 bases left in between. Germline values: CDR1 SGHRS, CDR2 YFSETQ. The CDR3 sequence is 11 residues long. CDR3 sequence: CASRGGDTQYF. CDR3 nucleotide sequence: TGCGCCAGCAGGGGCGGGGATACGCAGTATTTT.

The chain couples TRBV29-1 to TRBJ2-1; 8 nucleotides match TRBD2. The V gene end was trimmed by 7 bases and the J gene end by 2 bases; junction bases not matched to a gene: 10. The CDR3 totals 15 residues. Germline CDR1 reads SQVTM; CDR2 reads ANQGSEA. DNA for the CDR3: TGCAGCGCCCCGACGGGGCGGGGGGCCTACAATGAGCAGTTCTTC. Amino acids: CSAPTGRGAYNEQFF.

The chain carries TRBV6-5 and TRBJ1-5; perhaps TRBD1 as D (5 bases). CDR3 length equals 13 residues. CDR1 and CDR2 from the germline V gene are MNHEY and SVGAGI. The ends were cut back, 4 bases at V and 4 bases at J, with 8 bases in the middle. The CDR3 sequence: CASSWGRNQPQHF. The CDR3 nucleotides are TGTGCCAGCAGTTGGGGGAGAAATCAGCCCCAGCATTTT.

V and J are TRBV5-6 and TRBJ2-2; the match to TRBD1 covers 7 bases. Germline CDR1 and CDR2: SGHDT and YYEEEE. This CDR3 region has 18 residues. The J segment lost 1 base and the V segment lost 4 bases, leaving 13 bases of the junction unmatched. The CDR3: CASSLTLTGDRNTGELFF. The CDR3 coding sequence is TGTGCCAGCAGCCTAACCTTAACAGGGGACAGGAACACCGGGGAGCTGTTTTTT.

The chain links TRBV19 to TRBJ1-1; no definite D call. Germline V gene data show CDR1 as LNHDA and CDR2 as SQIVND (reference sequence). With 1 base removed from V and 4 bases from J, the gap between germline ends came to 10 bases. This CDR3 region has 14 residues. The CDR3 DNA reads TGTGCCAGTAGTATAGGCACCAGGCCCACTGAAGCTTTCTTT. This codes for CASSIGTRPTEAFF.

The rearrangement joins TRBV11-3 to TRBJ1-4, with 7 bases aligning to TRBD1. CDR1 and CDR2 from the germline V gene are SGHNT and YENEEA. This CDR3 has 13 amino acids. V was pared by 5 bases and J by 8 bases, with 5 bases of the junction left unmatched. The CDR3 nucleotides read TGTGCCAGCAGCCGGCAGGGGGACGAAAAACTGTTTTTT. Translation: CASSRQGDEKLFF.

The genes are TRBV5-4 and TRBJ1-4, with D tentatively TRBD1 (5 bases). The CDR3 has 15 amino acids. The germline V gene encodes CDR1 SGHNT and CDR2 YYREEE (reference sequence). V gave up 0 bases and J gave up 11 bases, with 17 bases separating them. Here the CDR3 reads CASSLGAGPTGKLFF. In DNA form, the CDR3 reads TGTGCCAGCAGCTTGGGGGCGGGGCCTACGGGGAAACTGTTTTTT.

A single count supports this clone. The CDR3 sequence: CASSGLTEKLFF. CDR3 nucleotide sequence: TGTGCCAGCTCGGGACTTACTGAAAAACTGTTTTTT. This rearrangement joins TRBV6-6 to TRBJ1-4; D may be TRBD1 (5 bases). V was pared by 8 bases and J by 7 bases, with 11 bases between. Germline loops: CDR1 MNHNY, CDR2 SVGAGI (reference sequence). The CDR3 consists of 12 residues.